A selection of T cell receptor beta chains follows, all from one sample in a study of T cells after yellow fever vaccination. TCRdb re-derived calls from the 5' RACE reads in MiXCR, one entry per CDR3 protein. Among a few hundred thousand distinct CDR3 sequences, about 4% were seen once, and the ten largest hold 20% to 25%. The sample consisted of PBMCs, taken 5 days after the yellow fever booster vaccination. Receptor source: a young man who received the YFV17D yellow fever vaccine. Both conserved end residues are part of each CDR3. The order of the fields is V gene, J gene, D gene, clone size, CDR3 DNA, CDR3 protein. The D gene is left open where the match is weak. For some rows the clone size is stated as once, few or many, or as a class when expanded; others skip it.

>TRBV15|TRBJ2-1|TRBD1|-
TGTGCCACCAGCAATCCAGACAGGGGTGGTGAGCAGTTCTTC
CATSNPDRGGEQFF
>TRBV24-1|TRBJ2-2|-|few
TGTGCCACCCACGACCTGAACACCGGGGAGCTGTTTTTT
CATHDLNTGELFF
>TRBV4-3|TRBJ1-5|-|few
TGCGCCAGCAGCCAAGACCTCTTCAGCAATCAGCCCCAGCATTTT
CASSQDLFSNQPQHF
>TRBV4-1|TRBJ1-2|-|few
TGCGCCAGCAGCCAAGGAAGGGTTGAGTACACCTTC
CASSQGRVEYTF
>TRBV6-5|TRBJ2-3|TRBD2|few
TGTGCCAGCAGGTCGACTAGCGGAACAGATACGCAGTATTTT
CASRSTSGTDTQYF
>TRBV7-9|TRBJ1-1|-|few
TGTGCCAGCAGCTTAGAGGGGGGGCGAGCTGAAGCTTTCTTT
CASSLEGGRAEAFF
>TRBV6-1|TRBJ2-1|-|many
TGTGCCAGCAGTGCCCACGTAAAGGGCAATGAGCAGTTCTTC
CASSAHVKGNEQFF
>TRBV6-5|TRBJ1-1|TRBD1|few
TGTGCCAGCATGATAACGATGGGGACAGGGGAACAAGCTTTCTTT
CASMITMGTGEQAFF
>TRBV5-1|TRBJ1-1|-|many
TGCGCCAGCAGCCCCGATGGGACGGAGAACACTGAAGCTTTCTTT
CASSPDGTENTEAFF
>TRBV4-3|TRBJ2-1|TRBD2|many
TGCGCCAGCAGCCAAGAATGGACTAGCAATGAGCAGTTCTTC
CASSQEWTSNEQFF
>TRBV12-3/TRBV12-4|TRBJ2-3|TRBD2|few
TGTGCCAGCAGTTTACGCGGGGGGCCAGATACGCAGTATTTT
CASSLRGGPDTQYF
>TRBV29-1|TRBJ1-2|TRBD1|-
TGCAGCGCCGGGGGGACAGGGGGCGACCTTAACTATGGCTACACCTTC
CSAGGTGGDLNYGYTF
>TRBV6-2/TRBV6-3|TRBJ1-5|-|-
TGTGCCAGCAGTTACGTCAGACCTTCAGGTCAGCCCCAGCATTTT
CASSYVRPSGQPQHF
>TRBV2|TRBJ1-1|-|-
TGTGCCAGCCTCGACAGCATGAACACTGAAGCTTTCTTT
CASLDSMNTEAFF
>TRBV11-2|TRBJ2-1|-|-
TGTGCCAGCAGCCTGATTAAGGGGTCCTCCTACAATGAGCAGTTCTTC
CASSLIKGSSYNEQFF
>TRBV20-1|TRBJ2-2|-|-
TGCAGTGCTAGGACCCAGAGTGGCACCGGGGAGCTGTTTTTT
CSARTQSGTGELFF
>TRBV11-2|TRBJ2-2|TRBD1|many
TGTGCCAGCAGCCCCGGGACAGGGAGGCGGGAGCTGTTTTTT
CASSPGTGRRELFF
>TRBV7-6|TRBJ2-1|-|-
TGTGCCAGCAGCTTAGGGGCAGCCAATGAGCAGTTCTTC
CASSLGAANEQFF
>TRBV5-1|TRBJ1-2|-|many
TGCGCCAGCAGCCCCGGGACGGCTAACTATGGCTACACCTTC
CASSPGTANYGYTF
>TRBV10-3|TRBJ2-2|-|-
TGTGCCATCAGGCCCGCCGGGGGAGCGGGCGGGGAGCTGTTTTTT
CAIRPAGGAGGELFF
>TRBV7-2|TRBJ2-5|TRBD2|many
TGTGCCAGCAGCTTATTCGGCGGGGGGGAAGAGACCCAGTACTTC
CASSLFGGGEETQYF
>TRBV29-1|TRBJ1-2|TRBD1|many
TGCAGCGACCGACAGGGGGAAGATTATGGCTACACCTTC
CSDRQGEDYGYTF
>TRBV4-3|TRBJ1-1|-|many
TGCGCCAGCAGCCAACGCGACACGGGAGCTGAAGCTTTCTTT
CASSQRDTGAEAFF
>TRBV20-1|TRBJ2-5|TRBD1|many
TGCAGTGCGACAGGGGACCGAGAGACCCAGTACTTC
CSATGDRETQYF
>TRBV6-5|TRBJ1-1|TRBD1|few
TGTGCCAGCAGTTCCTGGGACAGGGGAGCTTTCTTT
CASSSWDRGAFF
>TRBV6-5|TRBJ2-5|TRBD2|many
TGTGCCAGCAGTTTCAGCGGGGGGGCCGTAGAGACCCAGTACTTC
CASSFSGGAVETQYF
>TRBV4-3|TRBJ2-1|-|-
TGCGCCAGCAGCCCCCTAGCATATTCGCCATCGAATGAGCAGTTCTTC
CASSPLAYSPSNEQFF
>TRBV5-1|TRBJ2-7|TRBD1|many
TGTGCCAGCAGCCGAGACAGGGCGTACGAGCAGTACTTC
CASSRDRAYEQYF
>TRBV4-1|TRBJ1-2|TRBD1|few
TGCGCCAGCAGCCAAGAGCAGGGGGTGCGAGGCTACACCTTC
CASSQEQGVRGYTF
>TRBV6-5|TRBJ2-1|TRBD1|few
TGTGCCAGCAGTTACTCAGGGGGACAGGGTCACCATGAGCAGTTCTTC
CASSYSGGQGHHEQFF
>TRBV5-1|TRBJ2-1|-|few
TGCGCCAGCAGCAGGGGGGGACATACCTCGGATGAGCAGTTCTTC
CASSRGGHTSDEQFF
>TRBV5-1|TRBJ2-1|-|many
TGCGCCAGCAGCTCTTTGTCAGGGGTGGCCTACAATGAGCAGTTCTTC
CASSSLSGVAYNEQFF
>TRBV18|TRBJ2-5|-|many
TGTGCCAGTCGGGATTATCTCGAGACCCAGTACTTC
CASRDYLETQYF
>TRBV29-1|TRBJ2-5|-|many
TGCAGCGTCCCGGACCTCCGGGAGACCCAGTACTTC
CSVPDLRETQYF
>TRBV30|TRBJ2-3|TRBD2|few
TGTGCCTGGACCCGTAGCGGGACCGGGGATACGCAGTATTTT
CAWTRSGTGDTQYF
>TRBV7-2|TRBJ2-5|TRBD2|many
TGTGCCAGCAGCTTAAGACTAGCGAGGGAGACCCAGTACTTC
CASSLRLARETQYF
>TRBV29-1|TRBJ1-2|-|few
TGCAGCGTTGGGCAGGGGCAGGCCGATGGCTACACCTTC
CSVGQGQADGYTF
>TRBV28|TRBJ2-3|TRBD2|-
TGTGCCAGCAGCCAGCCACGGGAGGGTACGCAGTATTTT
CASSQPREGTQYF
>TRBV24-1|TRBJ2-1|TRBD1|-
TGTGCCACCAGTGATTTACGGGAAGAGGACAGGGCCAATGAGCAGTTCTTC
CATSDLREEDRANEQFF
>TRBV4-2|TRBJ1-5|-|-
TGTGCCAGCAGCCAAGGGGGGGCAGATACTAGCAATCAGCCCCAGCATTTT
CASSQGGADTSNQPQHF
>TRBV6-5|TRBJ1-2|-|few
TGTGCCAGCAGTTACGGACGCAGATGGTATGGCTACACCTTC
CASSYGRRWYGYTF
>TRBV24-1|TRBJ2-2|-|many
TGTGCCACCAAAGTATCCGGACTTGGGAACACCGGGGAGCTGTTTTTT
CATKVSGLGNTGELFF
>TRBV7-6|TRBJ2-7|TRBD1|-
TGTGCCAGCAGCCTGCGACAGGGAATCCCCTACGAGCAGTACTTC
CASSLRQGIPYEQYF